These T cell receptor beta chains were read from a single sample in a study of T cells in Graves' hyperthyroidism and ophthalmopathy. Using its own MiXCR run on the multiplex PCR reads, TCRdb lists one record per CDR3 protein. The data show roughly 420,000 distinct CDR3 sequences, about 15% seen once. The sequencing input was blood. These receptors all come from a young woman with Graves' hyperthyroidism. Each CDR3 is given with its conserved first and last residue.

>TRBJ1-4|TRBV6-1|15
CASRKNRPTNEKLFF
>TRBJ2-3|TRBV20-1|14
CSARPFTGTDTQYF
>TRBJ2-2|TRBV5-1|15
CASSTGGAWTGELFF
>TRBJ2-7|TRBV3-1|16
CASSQGASGGTRGQYF
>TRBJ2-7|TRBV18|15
CASSPVQGLSYEQYF
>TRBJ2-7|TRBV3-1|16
CASSQSDRGASGEQYF
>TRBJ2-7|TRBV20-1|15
CSASAWPREDYEQYF
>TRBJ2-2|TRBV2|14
CASRGPPGPGELFF
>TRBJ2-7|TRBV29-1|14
CSVSAGEGGLEQYF
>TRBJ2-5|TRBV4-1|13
CASSPSGRETQYF
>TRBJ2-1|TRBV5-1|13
CASSSSGAGEQFF
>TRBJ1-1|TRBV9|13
CASSPRGGSEAFF
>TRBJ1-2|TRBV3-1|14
CASSREVGARGYTF
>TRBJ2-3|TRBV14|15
CASSHGYSSTDTQYF
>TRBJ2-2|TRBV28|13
CASSLEKTGELFF
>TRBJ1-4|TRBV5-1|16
CASSLGKAATNEKLFF
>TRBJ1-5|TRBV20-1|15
CSARAGTGQDQPQHF
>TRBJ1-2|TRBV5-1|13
CASSVTVSMGYTF
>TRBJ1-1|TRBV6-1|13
CASQMGGNTEAFF
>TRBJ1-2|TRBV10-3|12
CAISESRYGYTF
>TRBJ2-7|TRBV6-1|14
CASSQDRGGYEQYF
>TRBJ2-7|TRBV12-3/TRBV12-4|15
CASRPGTSGSYEQYF
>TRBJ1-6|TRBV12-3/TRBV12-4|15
CASSLNRGPNSPLHF
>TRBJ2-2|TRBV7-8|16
CASSLGVAANTGELFF
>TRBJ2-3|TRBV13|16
CASSLVRSGGLHTQYF
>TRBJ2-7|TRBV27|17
CASSPYLKGRALYEQYF
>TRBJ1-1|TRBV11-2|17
CASSPTSGQILGTEAFF
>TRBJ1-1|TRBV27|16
CASSRPGTGRNTEAFF
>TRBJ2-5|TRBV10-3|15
CAISESWTGDETQYF
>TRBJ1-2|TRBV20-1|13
CSARGATNYGYTF
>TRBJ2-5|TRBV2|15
CASSATSGAQETQYF
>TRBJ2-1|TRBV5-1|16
CASSLSTSGRANEQFF
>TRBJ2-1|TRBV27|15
CASSLDRFSYNEQFF
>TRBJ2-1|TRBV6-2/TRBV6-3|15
CASSRGSTEANEQFF
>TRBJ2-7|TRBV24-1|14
CATSAASGPYEQYF
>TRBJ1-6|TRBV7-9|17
CASSSNLDSEYNSPLHF
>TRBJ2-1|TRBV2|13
CASSEVEYNEQFF
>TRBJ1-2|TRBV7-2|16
CASSLAATWVDYGYTF
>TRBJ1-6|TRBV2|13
CASSEARNSPLHF
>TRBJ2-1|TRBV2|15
CASPRVAGSYNEQFF
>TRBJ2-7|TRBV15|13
CATSRAGLYEQYF
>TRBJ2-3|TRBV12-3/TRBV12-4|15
CASSFSAGGSDTQYF
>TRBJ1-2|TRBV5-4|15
CASSLGAGGGAGYTF
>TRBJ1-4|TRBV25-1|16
CASSDPGQGGYEKLFF
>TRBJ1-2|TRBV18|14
CASTTYRDDQGYTF
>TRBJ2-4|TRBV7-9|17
CASSPPTLAVAKNIQYF
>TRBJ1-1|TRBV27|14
CASTPRQGRTEAFF
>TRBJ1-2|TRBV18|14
CASSPPAGNYGYTF
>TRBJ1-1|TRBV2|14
CASSPNRGWTEAFF
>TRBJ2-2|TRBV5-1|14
CASSLGPTTGELFF
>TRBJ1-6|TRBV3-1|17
CASSQGYRGTYNSPLHF